This TCR beta chain was found in a study of monozygotic twins with cystic fibrosis. The assay was immunoSEQ multiplex PCR, and TCRdb's table has in-frame clones only and misses some. This table holds 800 to 1,100 clones, 90% to 95% found once. The V and J ends lost 2 bases and 6 bases respectively, with 14 bases between them. The germline V gene has CDR1 SGDLS and CDR2 YYNGEE. The CDR3 has 14 residues. The TCR comes from a boy aged 5 to 17 with cystic fibrosis. Sequencing used blood. The chain combines TRBV9 with TRBJ1-2, with D maybe TRBD1 (5 bases). The CDR3 DNA is TGTGCCAGCAGCGTCTCCCCAGGGACGGATGGCTACACCTTC. It translates to CASSVSPGTDGYTF. Full variable domain (outside the CDR3, taken from reference TRBV9 and TRBJ1-2): DSGVTQTPKHLITATGQRVTLRCSPRSGDLSVYWYQQSLDQGLQFLIQYYNGEERAKGNILERFSAQQFPDLHSELNLSSLELGDSALYFCASSVSPGTDGYTFGSGTRLTVV.